This passage covers 19 T cell receptor beta chains from one sample sequenced in a study of response to subunit inactivated influenza vaccine. TCRdb analysed the RT-PCR reads with MiXCR anew, one entry per CDR3 protein. The sample includes some 500,000 distinct CDR3 sequences, 16% of them seen just once. The sample here was CD4+ T cells sorted from PBMCs, taken less than 30 months after vaccination. Every receptor here comes from a man in his fifties or sixties who received an inactivated influenza vaccine.

This chain connects TRBV10-3 to TRBJ2-7, with 11 bases fitting TRBD2. The germline CDR1 and CDR2 sequences are ENHRY and SYGVKD. This CDR3 is 18 amino acids long. The ends lost 0 bases at V and 6 bases at J; junction bases unmatched: 13. CDR3 in amino acids: CAISESPLAGGAPFEQYF. CDR3 nucleotide sequence: TGTGCCATCAGTGAGTCTCCGCTAGCGGGAGGAGCCCCCTTCGAGCAGTACTTC.

This clonotype appeared many times. V usage is TRBV28 and J usage is TRBJ2-1; D may be TRBD1 (6 bases). The CDR3 loop spans 14 amino acids. V was pared by 2 bases and J by 5 bases, with 10 bases between. CDR1 and CDR2 (germline): MDHEN, SYDVKM. CDR3 amino acids: CASSLRTDHNEQFF. Written as DNA, the CDR3 is TGTGCCAGCAGTTTACGGACAGATCACAATGAGCAGTTCTTC.

The V and J genes are TRBV5-1 and TRBJ2-3; D is uncertain. This CDR3 has 17 amino acids. V lost 1 base and J lost 3, with 18 bases in between. Germline loops: CDR1 SGHRS, CDR2 YFSETQ. Here the CDR3 DNA reads TGCGCCAGCAGCTTGAGTGCCAAAAATACCAGAACAGATACGCAGTATTTT. Protein: CASSLSAKNTRTDTQYF. The full variable domain, completed using reference TRBV5-1 and TRBJ2-3, is KAGVTQTPRYLIKTRGQQVTLSCSPISGHRSVSWYQQTPGQGLQFLFEYFSETQRNKGNFPGRFSGRQFSNSRSEMNVSTLELGDSALYLCASSLSAKNTRTDTQYFGPGTRLTVL.

This clonotype came up a few times. The J gene is TRBJ1-2, the V gene TRBV20-1; 8 positions match TRBD1. The CDR3 runs 14 residues. Trimming took 4 bases from V and 1 from J; bases not matched to a gene: 5. Germline loops: CDR1 DFQATT, CDR2 SNEGSKA (reference sequence). The CDR3 sequence is CSANGDRNNYGYTF. As DNA, the CDR3 is TGCAGTGCTAATGGGGACAGGAATAACTATGGCTACACCTTC.

This chain joins TRBV10-3 and TRBJ1-1; 7 nucleotides agree with TRBD1. Germline CDR1 and CDR2: ENHRY and SYGVKD. This CDR3 comprises 15 residues. The junction had 5 bases not matched to a gene; V was cut back by 3 bases and J by 1 base. CDR3 residues: CAISDPWTGNTEAFF. Written as DNA, the CDR3 is TGTGCCATCAGTGACCCCTGGACAGGGAACACTGAAGCTTTCTTT.

This clonotype has more than one count but fewer than ten. The chain carries TRBV20-1 and TRBJ2-1; TRBD2 might be the D (5 bases). The CDR3 length is 13 residues. The germline V and J ends were trimmed by 2 bases and 1 base, with 6 bases remaining between them. Germline V gene sequence: CDR1 DFQATT, CDR2 SNEGSKA (reference sequence). In nucleotides, the CDR3 is TGCAGTGCTAGAAGGAGGTCCTACAATGAGCAGTTCTTC. Translating gives CSARRRSYNEQFF.

The V call is TRBV10-3, the J call TRBJ2-1; D is uncertain. V was cut by 0 bases and J by 6 bases, with 12 bases left in between. The CDR3 has 15 amino acids. The germline CDR1 and CDR2 sequences are ENHRY and SYGVKD. Here the CDR3 reads CAISESSTPFNEQFF. The CDR3 DNA is TGTGCCATCAGTGAGTCGAGTACGCCTTTCAATGAGCAGTTCTTC.

This chain links TRBV7-2 with TRBJ2-2; TRBD2 agrees at 9 bases. This CDR3 has 16 residues. Per the germline V gene, CDR1 is SGHTA and CDR2 is FQGNSA. The trim removed 2 bases at V and 7 bases at J, leaving 8 bases unmatched. The chain's CDR3 is CASSLRGTSRYGELFF. The DNA for the CDR3 is TGTGCCAGCAGCTTAAGGGGGACTAGCCGCTACGGGGAGCTGTTTTTT.

This sequence joins TRBV6-5 and TRBJ2-1; a possible D gene is TRBD2 (5 bases). The length of the CDR3 is 12 residues. The germline V and J ends were trimmed by 2 bases and 15 bases, with 14 bases remaining between them. Germline V gene data show CDR1 as MNHEY and CDR2 as SVGAGI. In DNA, the CDR3 is TGTGCCAGCAGTTACCGCCGGGGTAAGCCGTTCTTC. Protein product: CASSYRRGKPFF.

The chain combines TRBV5-5 with TRBJ2-5; D is undetermined. Trimming shortened V by 0 bases and J by 2 bases, and 11 bases separated the two germline ends. Germline loops: CDR1 SGHKS, CDR2 YYEKEE (reference sequence). This CDR3 region has 15 residues. The CDR3 bases are TGTGCCAGCAGCTTGGGGGCAAGGCAACAAGAGACCCAGTACTTC. Protein sequence: CASSLGARQQETQYF.

There are a few counts of this clonotype. V gene TRBV2 combines with J gene TRBJ2-7; tentative D call: TRBD2 (5 bases). The CDR3 has 13 amino acids. Germline V lookup: CDR1 SNHLY, CDR2 FYNNEI. Trimming stripped 3 bases from V and 9 bases from J, with 15 bases between. CDR3 amino acids: CASSESGPSGQYF. The CDR3 bases are TGTGCCAGCAGTGAGAGCGGACCGTCCGGGCAGTACTTC.

This clonotype appeared many times. V usage is TRBV18 and J usage is TRBJ2-2, with 10 bases identical to TRBD1. Per germline, CDR1 KGHSH and CDR2 LQKENI. V dropped 3 bases and J dropped 4; count of bases not matched to a gene: 5. There are 16 residues in the CDR3. CDR3 sequence: CASSPAGTGVTGELFF. Written as DNA, the CDR3 is TGTGCCAGCTCACCGGCCGGGACAGGGGTCACCGGGGAGCTGTTTTTT.

V and J are TRBV12-3 or TRBV12-4 and TRBJ1-5, with D perhaps TRBD1 (6 bases). The CDR3 totals 14 residues. Trimming removed 3 bases at V and 5 bases at J, with 11 bases between. CDR3 nucleotides: TGTGCCAGCAGTTTGTACAGGGACTATCAGCCCCAGCATTTT. It translates to CASSLYRDYQPQHF.

This clonotype was counted between two and nine times. This sequence joins TRBV29-1 and TRBJ1-5; D gene ambiguous. The CDR3 spans 13 residues. Germline loops: CDR1 SQVTM, CDR2 ANQGSEA. V was pared by 5 bases and J by 1 base, with 9 bases between. In nucleotides, the CDR3 is TGCAGCGTTCGGATGGGAAGCAATCAGCCCCAGCATTTT. It encodes CSVRMGSNQPQHF.

This clonotype was detected ten times or more. The chain has TRBV12-3 or TRBV12-4 and TRBJ1-5; TRBD1 matches 8 bases. V lost 8 bases to trimming and J lost 7 bases; unmatched junction nucleotides: 7. There are 13 residues in the CDR3. CDR3 sequence: CASAPAGGQPQHF. In nucleotides, the CDR3 is TGTGCCAGCGCCCCAGCAGGGGGCCAGCCCCAGCATTTT.

The chain combines TRBV7-9 with TRBJ2-1, with D hard to call. CDR1 and CDR2 from the germline V gene are SEHNR and FQNEAQ (reference sequence). V was trimmed by 1 base and J by 13 bases, leaving 11 bases between them. There are 12 residues in the CDR3. Here the CDR3 reads CASSLETSAQFF. CDR3 DNA sequence: TGTGCCAGCAGCTTAGAAACGAGCGCTCAGTTCTTC.

The genes are TRBV7-9 and TRBJ2-2; 7 nucleotides match TRBD1. Unmatched junction bases numbered 6, after V lost 5 bases and J lost 3 bases. The V gene's germline CDR1 is SEHNR and CDR2 FQNEAQ (reference sequence). The CDR3 has 15 residues. CDR3 in DNA: TGTGCCAGCAGCCCGGACAGGAGCTACACCGGGGAGCTGTTTTTT. Translating gives CASSPDRSYTGELFF.

This clonotype was counted a few times. One end of the junction varies from germline; a read error may be responsible. This sequence joins TRBV29-1 and TRBJ2-2, with TRBD1 matching 7 bases. Germline V gene lookup returns CDR1 SQVTM and CDR2 ANQGSEA. The CDR3 length is 12 residues. This CDR3 is CSVGQNAGELFF. CDR3 nucleotide sequence: TGCAGCGTGGGACAGAACGCCGGGGAGCTGTTTTTT.

The V gene is TRBV3-1, the J gene TRBJ1-1, with D unresolved. Germline CDR1 LGHDT, CDR2 YNNKEL (reference sequence). The CDR3 has 14 amino acids. The V end lost 8 bases, the J end lost 4 bases, and 17 bases lay between the germline ends. The chain's CDR3 is CASARVGSRTEAFF. The DNA for the CDR3 is TGTGCCAGCGCCAGAGTAGGGAGCCGCACTGAAGCTTTCTTT.